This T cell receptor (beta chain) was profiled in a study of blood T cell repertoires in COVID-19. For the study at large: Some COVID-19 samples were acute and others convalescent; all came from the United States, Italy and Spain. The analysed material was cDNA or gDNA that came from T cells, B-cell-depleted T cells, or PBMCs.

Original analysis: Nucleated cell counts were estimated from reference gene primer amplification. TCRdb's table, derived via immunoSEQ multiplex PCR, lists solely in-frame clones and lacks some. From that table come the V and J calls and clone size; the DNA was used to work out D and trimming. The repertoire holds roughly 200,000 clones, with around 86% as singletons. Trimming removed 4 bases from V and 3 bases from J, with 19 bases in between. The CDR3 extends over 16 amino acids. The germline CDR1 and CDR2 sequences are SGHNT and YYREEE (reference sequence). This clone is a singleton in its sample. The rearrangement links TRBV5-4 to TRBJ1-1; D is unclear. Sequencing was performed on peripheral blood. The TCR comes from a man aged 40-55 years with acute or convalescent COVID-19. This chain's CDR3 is CASSPGLGRPDTEAFF. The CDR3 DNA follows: TGTGCCAGCAGCCCTGGTTTAGGGAGGCCGGACACTGAAGCTTTCTTT. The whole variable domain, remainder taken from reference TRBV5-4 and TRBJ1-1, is ETGVTQSPTHLIKTRGQQVTLRCSSQSGHNTVSWYQQALGQGPQFIFQYYREEENGRGNFPPRFSGLQFPNYSSELNVNALELDDSALYLCASSPGLGRPDTEAFFGQGTRLTVV.